Listed here are 10 T cell receptor beta chains from one sample, sequenced in a study of tissue T cells after allogeneic stem cell transplantation. Sample time point: mouse harvest day 14 after allogeneic transplant. The graft held 10^6 splenic CD5+ T cells and 10^7 T-cell-depleted bone marrow cells. Assay: immunoSEQ multiplex PCR; the TCRdb copy retains only in-frame clones and omits some. The sample holds 4,000 to 5,000 clones, approximately 45% seen once. Sequencing input: lymph node tissue. The receptors were gathered from a female BALB/c mouse given C57BL/6 T cells with graft-versus-host disease after an allogeneic hematopoietic cell transplant.

To note about this clone: All gene names here are mouse names. Sequencing ends 1 residue short of the CDR3 end; the germline J gene provides the rest. The chain is built from TRBV26 and TRBJ2-5, with 9 bases aligning to TRBD1. This CDR3 spans 14 amino acids. Looked up from germline, CDR1 is KGHPV and CDR2 is FQNQEV (reference sequence). V shed 2 bases, J shed 6 bases, and the junction held 3 bases outside the gene matches. CDR3 bases read: TGTGCCAGCAGTCTGAACAGGGGGCAGGACACCCAGTAC. Its translation is CASSLNRGQDTQY. The CDR3 in full is CASSLNRGQDTQYF.

In the case of this clone: Mouse gene names apply. Sequencing ends 1 residue short of the CDR3 end; the germline J gene provides the rest. The rearrangement joins TRBV13-2 to TRBJ1-1, with D perhaps matching TRBD1 (6 bases). This CDR3 region has 13 residues. Trimming shortened V by 3 bases and J by 4 bases, and 10 bases separated the two germline ends. CDR1 is NNHNN, CDR2 SYGAGS, per germline (reference sequence). The CDR3 DNA, read in part, is TGTGCCAGCGGTGCCGGGACACCCACAGAAGTCTTC. Its protein is CASGAGTPTEVF. The complete CDR3 sequence is CASGAGTPTEVFF.

With regard to this clone: Genes and germline are mouse. The CDR3 extends 1 residue past the end of the read, so its final part is completed from the germline J gene. The V call is TRBV26, the J call TRBJ2-7; D remains unclear. The CDR3 covers 11 residues. V lost 2 bases and J lost 5, with 4 bases in between. Germline-derived CDR1 and CDR2 are KGHPV and FQNQEV (reference sequence). The sequenced CDR3 bases are TGTGCCAGCAGTCTGGGGGATGAACAGTAC. Translating gives CASSLGDEQY. From start to end, the CDR3 is CASSLGDEQYF.

Notes on this clone: Genes and germline are mouse. The sequenced part of the CDR3 DNA is TGTGCCAGCGGTGATGTGGGGGCTAGTGCAGAAACGCTGTAT. Its translation: CASGDVGASAETLY. The whole CDR3 sequence is CASGDVGASAETLYF. The gene calls are TRBV13-2 and TRBJ2-3, with D perhaps given as TRBD1 or TRBD2 (6 bases each). From the germline J gene comes the end of the CDR3, since the read stops 1 residue before it. Germline V gene data show CDR1 as NNHNN and CDR2 as SYGAGS (reference sequence). Trimming removed 0 bases from V and 0 bases from J, with 8 bases in between. CDR3 length: 15 residues.

Of note for this clone: Gene names and germline match the mouse. The observed sequence ends 1 residue before the CDR3 terminus, with the missing tail filled in from the germline J gene. V gene TRBV26 combines with J gene TRBJ2-7; D unresolved. Germline V lookup: CDR1 KGHPV, CDR2 FQNQEV (reference sequence). V lost 4 bases and J 0 bases, leaving 7 bases between the germline ends. This CDR3 spans 13 amino acids. CDR3 bases read: TGTGCCAGCAGTCGCCAGCCCTCCTATGAACAGTAC. Translating it yields CASSRQPSYEQY. The CDR3 reads in full as CASSRQPSYEQYF.

Remarks on this clone: The genes and germline here are from mouse. The read finishes 1 residue shy of the CDR3 end, and the germline J gene is used to complete it. V gene TRBV26 combines with J gene TRBJ2-4; D uncertain. Trimming took off 0 bases at V and 0 bases at J, with 4 bases between the two ends. Germline assignment: CDR1 KGHPV and CDR2 FQNQEV (reference sequence). The CDR3 covers 14 residues. CDR3 sequence: CASSLSISQNTLYF. The sequenced CDR3 bases are TGTGCCAGCAGTCTGTCGATAAGTCAAAACACCTTGTAC.

About this clone: Each gene name is a mouse one. The read ends 1 residue before the CDR3 terminus; that terminus is restored from the germline J gene. The chain carries TRBV14 and TRBJ2-3; 12 bases line up with TRBD2. The germline V gene has CDR1 SGHDT and CDR2 FRDEAV. Trimming cost V 4 bases and J 0 bases; bases outside gene matches: 3. This CDR3 spans 16 amino acids. CDR3 amino acids: CASSLDWGGSAETLYF. The CDR3 bases that were read are TGTGCCAGCAGTCTGGACTGGGGGGGGAGTGCAGAAACGCTGTAT.

With regard to this clone: The listed genes are named as in mouse. The read halts 1 residue ahead of the CDR3 end, with the missing end drawn from the germline J gene. The chain recombines TRBV31 with TRBJ1-2, with no clear D. From germline, CDR1 is GKSSPN and CDR2 SITVG. V dropped 1 base and J dropped 0 bases, with 6 bases sitting between them. The CDR3 extends over 13 amino acids. The CDR3 bases that were read are TGTGCCTGGAGTCAAACAGCAAACTCCGACTACACC. This sequence encodes CAWSQTANSDYT. In full, the CDR3 is CAWSQTANSDYTF.

Of note for this clone: Gene names are the mouse ones. The CDR3 extends 1 residue past the end of the read, so its final part is completed from the germline J gene. V and J are TRBV12-2 and TRBJ1-2, with D maybe TRBD1 (6 bases). CDR3 length: 15 amino acids. V was pared by 0 bases and J by 0 bases, with 10 bases between. Germline V gives CDR1 SGHLS, CDR2 HYDKME. Here the CDR3 reads CASSLEGHTNSDYTF. CDR3 DNA, as far as it was read: TGTGCCAGCTCTCTCGAGGGACATACAAACTCCGACTACACC. The full variable domain, with the rest looked up from reference TRBV12-2 and TRBJ1-2, is NSGVVQSPRYIIKGKGERSILKCIPISGHLSVAWYQQTQGQELKFFIQHYDKMERDKGNLPSRFSVQQFDDYHSEMNMSALELEDSAVYFCASSLEGHTNSDYTFGSGTRLLVI.

As concerns this clone: Any gene name here is a mouse gene name. Sequencing ends 1 residue short of the CDR3 end; the germline J gene provides the rest. This sample includes further DNA sequences coding for the same CDR3. This chain connects TRBV14 to TRBJ2-1, with 12 bases lining up with TRBD2. J was trimmed by 6 bases and V by 5 bases; bases with no gene match: 9. Germline V gene lookup returns CDR1 SGHDT and CDR2 FRDEAV. The CDR3 has 16 residues. The CDR3 reads CASRGTGGRGGAEQFF. Partial CDR3 DNA: TGTGCCAGCAGGGGGACTGGGGGGCGTGGGGGTGCTGAGCAGTTC.